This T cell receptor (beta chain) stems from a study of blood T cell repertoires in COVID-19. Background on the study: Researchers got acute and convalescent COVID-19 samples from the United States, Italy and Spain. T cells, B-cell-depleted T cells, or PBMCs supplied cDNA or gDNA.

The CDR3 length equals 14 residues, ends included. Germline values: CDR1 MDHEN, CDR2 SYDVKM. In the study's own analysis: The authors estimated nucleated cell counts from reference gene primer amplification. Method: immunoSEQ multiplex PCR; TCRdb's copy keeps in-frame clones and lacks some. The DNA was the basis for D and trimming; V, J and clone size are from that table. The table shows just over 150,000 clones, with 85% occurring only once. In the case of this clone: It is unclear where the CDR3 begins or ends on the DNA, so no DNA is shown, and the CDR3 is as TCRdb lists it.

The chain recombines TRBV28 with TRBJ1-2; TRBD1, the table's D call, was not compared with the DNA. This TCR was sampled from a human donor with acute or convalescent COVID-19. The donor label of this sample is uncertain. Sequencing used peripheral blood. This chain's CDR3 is CASSSSTVNYGYTF.